This T cell receptor (beta chain) was sequenced in a study of tumor-infiltrating lymphocytes in oesophageal squamous cell carcinoma. TCRdb itself ran the PCR reads through MiXCR, one entry per CDR3 protein. This table has under 15,000 distinct CDR3 sequences, 51% appearing once. V was clipped by 10 bases and J by 9 bases; unmatched bases: 11. The germline CDR1 and CDR2 sequences are MDHEN and SYDVKM. The CDR3 loop spans 13 amino acids. The sample was blood. The source of this sequence is a female donor with esophageal squamous cell carcinoma. V gene TRBV28 combines with J gene TRBJ2-1; 8 bases are a match to TRBD1. The CDR3: CATVGQGAAEQFF. Here the CDR3 DNA reads TGTGCCACCGTGGGGCAGGGGGCAGCTGAGCAGTTCTTC.